The text below deals with one TCR beta chain. The antigen is undetermined. This entry belongs to a study of T cell responses to AZD1222 COVID-19 vaccine. Points from the study as a whole: Spike-spanning, vaccine-associated CD4 TCRs were dominant at 160-218 and 743-854. Clonal diversity may have been underestimated, and the donors were mostly white British, with more females than males. Seropositive at baseline were only a handful of AZD1222 recipients.

V dropped 11 bases and J dropped 0 bases, with 11 bases sitting between them. This CDR3 region has 13 residues. Germline V lookup: CDR1 SNHLY, CDR2 FYNNEI. Only in-frame clones appear in the TCRdb table, and some are missing; sequencing was by immunoSEQ multiplex PCR. This table holds around 100,000 clones, roughly 86% found once. The sample consisted of peripheral blood, taken 28 days after the second dose of the MenACWY control vaccine. The V and J genes are TRBV2 and TRBJ1-3; tentatively, D is TRBD1 (5 bases). The receptor was derived from an adult who received the MenACWY meningococcal vaccine as a control. This CDR3 is CAGTPDSGNTIYF. CDR3 in DNA: TGTGCCGGGACGCCCGACTCTGGAAACACCATATATTTT.